Each of the 20 T cell receptor beta chains below was sequenced from the same sample in a study of blood T cells in healthy people across ages. Primers used in a second PCR of roughly 6 to 11 cycles were a sample-barcoded 5' primer and a J-beta primer mix. TCRdb independently ran MiXCR on the 5' RACE reads; one entry per CDR3 protein. The repertoire includes 1.4 million or so distinct CDR3 sequences, 35% to 45% of them detected once, and around 4% sits in the top ten. Source material: blood. The source is a woman younger than 30 in good health.

The chain uses TRBV28 and TRBJ2-5; the match to TRBD1 covers 8 bases. Per the germline V gene, CDR1 is MDHEN and CDR2 is SYDVKM. The CDR3 covers 17 residues. V dropped 4 bases and J dropped 5; count of bases not matched to a gene: 15. CDR3 amino acids: CASSSTGAKLLGETQYF. As DNA, the CDR3 is TGTGCCAGCAGTTCGACAGGGGCTAAACTTCTGGGGGAGACCCAGTACTTC.

This clonotype appeared a few times. The chain employs TRBV6-5 and TRBJ1-2, with 7 bases fitting TRBD1. The CDR3 consists of 14 residues. Germline lookup yields CDR1 MNHEY and CDR2 SVGAGI. V gave up 5 bases and J gave up 4 bases; unmatched junction bases: 7. The CDR3 bases are TGTGCCAGCAGTCTCAGGGGGTTTAGCTATGGCTACACCTTC. Protein: CASSLRGFSYGYTF.

In its sample, this clonotype was seen many times. The rearrangement links TRBV20-1 to TRBJ1-4; D not certain. Looked up from germline, CDR1 is DFQATT and CDR2 is SNEGSKA (reference sequence). The CDR3 is 12 amino acids. DNA for the CDR3: TGCAGCGGACTCACTCATGCTTCAAAACTGTTTTTT. Translated, it gives CSGLTHASKLFF.

This clonotype was counted once. The gene calls are TRBV20-1 and TRBJ1-5; no firm D call. The length of the CDR3 is 14 residues. The V gene lost 1 base and the J gene lost 6 bases, with 13 bases spanning the gap. Germline CDR1 is DFQATT and CDR2 is SNEGSKA (reference sequence). For the CDR3, the DNA is TGCAGTGCTAGAGCAATCGGACCCATTCAGCCCCAGCATTTT. It is translated as CSARAIGPIQPQHF.

This chain connects TRBV29-1 to TRBJ1-5; 10 bases line up with TRBD1. Germline CDR1 is SQVTM and CDR2 is ANQGSEA. The CDR3 consists of 12 residues. V gave up 6 bases and J gave up 6 bases; unmatched junction bases: 2. The CDR3 DNA follows: TGCAGCGTCGGGACAGGGGCTCAGCCCCAGCATTTT. As protein: CSVGTGAQPQHF.

The sample holds many counts of this clonotype. The chain joins TRBV7-9 to TRBJ2-7, with 10 nucleotides matching TRBD1. The CDR3 covers 15 residues. Germline V CDR1 and CDR2: SEHNR, FQNEAQ (reference sequence). J was trimmed by 4 bases and V by 0 bases; bases with no gene match: 3. The CDR3 sequence: CASSLATGGKYEQYF. In nucleotides, the CDR3 is TGTGCCAGCAGCTTAGCGACAGGGGGCAAATACGAGCAGTACTTC.

The rearrangement uses TRBV7-9 and TRBJ2-1, with TRBD1 matching over 8 bases. CDR1 SEHNR and CDR2 FQNEAQ come from the germline V gene (reference sequence). Trimming cost V 1 base and J 5 bases; bases outside gene matches: 7. The length of the CDR3 is 16 residues. Here the CDR3 reads CASSLDRGTTNNEQFF. CDR3 nucleotide sequence: TGTGCCAGCAGCTTAGACAGGGGGACGACTAACAATGAGCAGTTCTTC. Complete variable domain (other parts from reference TRBV7-9 and TRBJ2-1): DTGVSQNPRHKITKRGQNVTFRCDPISEHNRLYWYRQTLGQGPEFLTYFQNEAQLEKSRLLSDRFSAERPKGSFSTLEIQRTEQGDSAMYLCASSLDRGTTNNEQFFGPGTRLTVL.

Worth noting for this clonotype: A single base separates this from a much larger clone, so it may be a read error. The chain uses TRBV5-6 and TRBJ1-5; D unclear. The CDR3 has 13 residues. CDR1 is SGHDT, CDR2 YYEEEE, per germline. The CDR3 DNA reads as TGTGTCAGCAGCTCCTATAGCAATCAGCCCCAGCATTTT. This sequence encodes CVSSSYSNQPQHF.

Concerning this clonotype: An end of the junction differs from the germline gene, which may be a read error. The V and J genes are TRBV6-5 and TRBJ2-1; 9 nucleotides align to TRBD1. CDR1 and CDR2 from the germline V gene are MNHEY and SVGAGI. This CDR3 comprises 13 residues. The CDR3 bases are TGTACCAGCACCGACAGGGGGGACCATGAGCAGTTCTTC. Translating it yields CTSTDRGDHEQFF.

The sample holds a few counts of this clonotype. This rearrangement joins TRBV9 to TRBJ2-5, with TRBD2 matching 8 bases. The CDR3 totals 16 residues. V dropped 0 bases and J dropped 0; count of bases not matched to a gene: 4. The germline gives CDR1 SGDLS, CDR2 YYNGEE. The CDR3: CASSVGSGAYQETQYF. The CDR3 bases are TGTGCCAGCAGCGTAGGTAGCGGGGCATACCAAGAGACCCAGTACTTC.

In its sample, this clonotype was seen a few times. The chain uses TRBV4-1 and TRBJ1-5; 9 bases align to TRBD1. The V gene end was trimmed by 3 bases and the J gene end by 5 bases; junction bases not matched to a gene: 5. CDR3 size: 15 residues. Germline V CDR1 and CDR2: MGHRA, YSYEKL. The CDR3 DNA reads as TGCGCCAGCAGCCAGCTGGACAGGGGCGATCAGCCCCAGCATTTT. It translates to CASSQLDRGDQPQHF.

Only one count was recorded for this clonotype. The chain has TRBV7-2 and TRBJ1-6, with 7 bases matching TRBD1. J gave up 8 bases and V 5 bases, and 9 bases lay outside the gene matches. The CDR3 has 15 amino acids. Germline CDR1 reads SGHTA; CDR2 reads FQGNSA. The CDR3 reads CASSGRTGAYSPLHF. DNA for the CDR3: TGTGCCAGCAGCGGAAGGACAGGCGCCTATTCACCCCTCCACTTT.

The V call is TRBV28, the J call TRBJ2-7, with D uncertain. Trimming took off 2 bases at V and 6 bases at J, with 8 bases between the two ends. The CDR3 runs 12 residues. The germline V gene encodes CDR1 MDHEN and CDR2 SYDVKM. The CDR3 DNA follows: TGTGCCAGCAGTTTACTGGGTCCCGAGCAGTACTTC. This sequence encodes CASSLLGPEQYF.

The chain has TRBV7-3 and TRBJ2-6; perhaps TRBD1 as D (5 bases). Germline values: CDR1 SGHTA, CDR2 FQGTGA. With 7 bases removed from V and 2 bases from J, the gap between germline ends came to 18 bases. CDR3 size: 17 residues. The CDR3 loop is CASTHPSQGAGANVLTF. CDR3 coding DNA: TGTGCCAGCACTCACCCCTCTCAGGGCGCTGGGGCCAACGTCCTGACTTTC.

This clonotype was counted ten times or more. The chain combines TRBV29-1 with TRBJ2-1, with 7 bases identical to TRBD2. The germline CDR1 and CDR2 sequences are SQVTM and ANQGSEA. Germline trimming cut 2 bases from V and 1 base from J; bases unmatched to any gene: 8. The CDR3 is made up of 16 amino acids. The CDR3 region has the DNA TGCAGCGTTGAATTCGGAACGGGGGGATCCTACAATGAGCAGTTCTTC. Protein sequence: CSVEFGTGGSYNEQFF.

This clonotype was seen a few times. The V gene is TRBV7-2, the J gene TRBJ2-1, with TRBD2 matching over 11 bases. V dropped 5 bases and J dropped 4; count of bases not matched to a gene: 19. CDR3 length: 20 amino acids. Germline V gene data show CDR1 as SGHTA and CDR2 as FQGNSA. CDR3 bases: TGTGCCAGCAGCCAAACCTTATTGGGACTAGCGGCCGAAAGGTACAATGAGCAGTTCTTC. Translating it yields CASSQTLLGLAAERYNEQFF.

The chain has TRBV27 and TRBJ2-3; 8 bases match TRBD1. J gave up 5 bases and V 3 bases, and 10 bases lay outside the gene matches. The CDR3 extends over 16 amino acids. Germline V gene lookup returns CDR1 MNHEY and CDR2 SMNVEV (reference sequence). The CDR3 here is CASSFQGASGLDTQYF. CDR3 bases: TGTGCCAGCAGTTTTCAGGGGGCCAGTGGCCTAGATACGCAGTATTTT.

This clonotype was recorded a few times. The chain is built from TRBV29-1 and TRBJ2-1; 14 nucleotides line up with TRBD2. The J call may be faulty, since TRBJ2-7 better matches the DNA end. The CDR3 is 17 residues long. CDR1 is SQVTM and CDR2 is ANQGSEA in the germline V gene. The CDR3 protein is CSVVGTSGSPTYNEQYF. The DNA for the CDR3 is TGCAGCGTTGTCGGGACTAGCGGGAGCCCGACCTACAATGAGCAGTACTTC.

This clonotype was seen at least ten times. The genes are TRBV20-1 and TRBJ2-3; 9 nucleotides line up with TRBD2. V lost 0 bases and J lost 2; bases outside the gene matches: 6. Germline loops: CDR1 DFQATT, CDR2 SNEGSKA (reference sequence). CDR3 length equals 16 residues. CDR3 coding DNA: TGCAGTGCTAGAGATGCCCTAGCGGGGTCCACAGATACGCAGTATTTT. Translation gives CSARDALAGSTDTQYF.

The table lists this clonotype with a count of one. The chain links TRBV21-1 to TRBJ1-1; no DNA check was done on the table's D call, TRBD1. TRBV21-1 is an annotated pseudogene. The CDR3 has 13 amino acids. CDR3 DNA sequence: TGTACCAGCGGACAGGGATTGGGCACTGAAGCTTTCTTT. Translated: CTSGQGLGTEAFF.